This TCR beta chain emerged from a study of blood T cell repertoires in COVID-19. Turning to the study itself: The cDNA or gDNA used as material had been derived from T cells, B-cell-depleted T cells, or PBMCs.

The table came from immunoSEQ multiplex PCR; TCRdb's copy has only in-frame clones and leaves some out. Of tens of thousands of clones in the sample, roughly 76% are singletons; the top ten hold around 20%. With 4 bases clipped from V and 4 bases from J, the junction kept 9 bases outside the gene matches. The V gene's germline CDR1 is LGHDT and CDR2 YNNKEL (reference sequence). This CDR3 is built from 17 residues. The TCR comes from a man in his forties or fifties with active or convalescent COVID-19. This rearrangement joins TRBV3-1 (or the pseudogene TRBV3-2) to TRBJ2-1, with 11 bases matching TRBD2. Sequencing used peripheral blood. CDR3 sequence (DNA): TGTGCCAGCAGCCTCGAGCTTCTAGCGGGGGGTTACAATGAGCAGTTCTTC. This codes for CASSLELLAGGYNEQFF.